Many counts were recorded for the clone carrying this T cell receptor (beta chain). Its target is not known. The data belong to a study of T cell repertoires in cytomegalovirus infection. Regarding the study as a whole: Frequencies of public TCR beta families were cumulated, and this identified carriers of CMV plus the relevant HLA. The ex vivo response was dominated by HLA-C-restricted CMV-specific TCR beta clonotypes.

TCRdb reprocessed the reads with MiXCR, giving one entry per CDR3 protein. The data contain fewer than 550,000 distinct CDR3 sequences, about 25% of them singletons. The germline CDR1 and CDR2 sequences are SGHTA and FQGNSA. CDR3 size: 13 residues. J lost 6 bases, V lost 1 base, and 1 base had no gene match. The origin of this receptor is a human donor in good health (CMV status not recorded). Some clones in this sample may be carry-over from other donors' samples. What was sequenced was PBMCs. The J gene is TRBJ2-3, the V gene TRBV7-2, with 7 bases aligning to TRBD1. The CDR3 here is CASSLEDRDTQYF. Here the CDR3 DNA reads TGTGCCAGCAGCTTAGAGGACAGGGATACGCAGTATTTT.